The clone carrying this TCR beta chain came up many times. The antigen remains unidentified. Diagnosis rested on symptoms, serum thyroxine and TRAb, thyroid ultrasound, and orbital computed tomography. Before ophthalmopathy appeared, progressors gave blood at initial hyperthyroidism diagnosis. Researchers amplified the TCR beta CDR3 regions from RNA transcripts. The TCR CDR3 was amplified in a first-round RT-PCR using the HTBI primer set. TCRdb re-called the multiplex PCR reads with MiXCR, one entry per CDR3 protein. The profile shows under 350,000 distinct CDR3 sequences, about 25% of them singletons. This sample is part of a study of T cells in Graves' hyperthyroidism and ophthalmopathy. Study-level points and caveats: Among thyroid clonotypes expanded above 0.001, most also appeared in blood.

The specimen sequenced was blood. The sequence came from a man aged 35 to 55 with Graves' hyperthyroidism that later progressed to Graves' ophthalmopathy.

CDR3: CASSLASGFVYEQYF. DNA of the CDR3: TGTGCCAGCAGCTTAGCTAGCGGGTTCGTCTACGAGCAGTACTTC. The chain is built from TRBV7-2 and TRBJ2-7; the match to TRBD2 covers 7 bases. The CDR3 totals 15 residues. The germline V gene encodes CDR1 SGHTA and CDR2 FQGNSA. Unmatched junction bases numbered 5, after V lost 0 bases and J lost 3 bases.